This is a list of T cell receptor beta chains from one sample in a study of OX40 agonist ivuxolimab in advanced cancers. Profiling relied on immunoSEQ multiplex PCR, and the TCRdb table lists in-frame clones only, not all of them. The repertoire holds about 83,000 clones, with around 90% as singletons. This specimen was CD4+ or CD8+ T cells sorted from blood, taken in a trial of the OX40 agonist ivuxolimab. The receptors stem from an adult with an advanced solid tumor such as melanoma, head and neck, liver or kidney cancer. CDR3s include the opening cysteine and the closing phenylalanine or tryptophan. D genes are given only for firm matches. Clone size is shown for a subset of rows, as once, few, many or a class of expanded clone.

v_call,clone_size,j_call,d_call,cdr3_nt,cdr3_aa
TRBV15,NA,TRBJ1-5,TRBD1,TGTGCCACCAGCAGAGGGGACAGGGCGAATCAGCCCCAGCATTTT,CATSRGDRANQPQHF
TRBV6-5,NA,TRBJ2-7,NA,TGTGCCAGCAGTCGAGAATTTATCTACGAGCAGTACTTC,CASSREFIYEQYF
TRBV30,NA,TRBJ2-1,TRBD2,TGTGCCTGGAGTTACGGGACTAGCGGGAGTTATAGTGAGCAGTTCTTC,CAWSYGTSGSYSEQFF
TRBV5-4,NA,TRBJ1-3,NA,TGTGCCAGCAGCTTGGATCCCGTTAACACCATATATTTT,CASSLDPVNTIYF
TRBV27,NA,TRBJ2-7,TRBD2,TGTGCCAGCAGTCAATCTAGCGGGGGGCCCTACGAGCAGTACTTC,CASSQSSGGPYEQYF
TRBV7-9,NA,TRBJ1-1,NA,TGTGCCAGCAGCTTATATGACACTGAAGCTTTCTTT,CASSLYDTEAFF
TRBV25-1,NA,TRBJ2-1,TRBD2,TGTGCCAGCAGCGAGTGGACTAGCGGGGACAATGAGCAGTTCTTC,CASSEWTSGDNEQFF
TRBV7-8,NA,TRBJ1-1,TRBD1,TGTGCCAGCAGCGCTAGCCAGGCCACAGGGGAGGGGGCTTTCTTT,CASSASQATGEGAFF
TRBV13,few,TRBJ1-1,NA,TGTGCCAGCAGCTTAGGGGAGACTAATGAAGCTTTCTTT,CASSLGETNEAFF
TRBV7-9,NA,TRBJ1-5,TRBD1,TGTGCCAGCAGCGATTCAGGGGGCGGTGTGTATCAGCCCCAGCATTTT,CASSDSGGGVYQPQHF
TRBV11-2,NA,TRBJ1-2,NA,TGTGCCAGCAGCTCCAAGGGCTATGGCTACACCTTC,CASSSKGYGYTF
TRBV15,NA,TRBJ2-7,NA,TGTGCCACCAGCAGAGATAGGGGGAAGTGGGACGAGCAGTACTTC,CATSRDRGKWDEQYF
TRBV6-5,once,TRBJ2-7,TRBD1,TGTGCGAGCCGGACAGGGGGGTACGAGCAGTACTTC,CASRTGGYEQYF
TRBV9,NA,TRBJ2-3,NA,TGTGCCAGCAGCTCAATGGGACGGAGAAGTGATACGCAGTATTTT,CASSSMGRRSDTQYF
TRBV30,NA,TRBJ2-1,TRBD2,TGTGCCTGGAGTGGGTGGGGGGGCAATGAGCAGTTCTTC,CAWSGWGGNEQFF
TRBV6-5,NA,TRBJ2-3,NA,TGTGCCAGCAGTTACGCAGATACGCAGTATTTT,CASSYADTQYF
TRBV4-2,NA,TRBJ1-6,NA,TGTGCCAGCAGCCAAGACTTGGGAAATTCACCCCTCCACTTT,CASSQDLGNSPLHF
TRBV4-2,NA,TRBJ2-1,NA,TGTGCCAGCAGCCTAGAGACCGCCGGGTCCTACAATGAGCAGTTCTTC,CASSLETAGSYNEQFF
TRBV14,once,TRBJ1-4,NA,TGTGCCAGCAGCCAAGTAGCCGGCGAAAAACTGTTTTTT,CASSQVAGEKLFF
TRBV29-1,NA,TRBJ2-1,NA,TGCAGCGTCCTATCGGCGGAGGCATACAATGAGCAGTTCTTC,CSVLSAEAYNEQFF
TRBV21-1,NA,TRBJ1-2,NA,TGTGCCAGCAGCCCCAGGGCACCCCGGGGCTACACCTTC,CASSPRAPRGYTF
TRBV30,NA,TRBJ2-3,NA,TGTGCCTGGAGTGTACTTAATAGCCCAACAGATACGCAGTATTTT,CAWSVLNSPTDTQYF
TRBV6-6,once,TRBJ1-6,TRBD1,TGTGCCAGCAGTACAGGGGACGAGGGATCACCCCTCCACTTT,CASSTGDEGSPLHF
TRBV4-3,NA,TRBJ1-5,NA,TGCGCCAGCAGCCAAGTGATGGGGCAGCCCCAGCATTTT,CASSQVMGQPQHF
TRBV4-3,NA,TRBJ1-2,NA,TGCGCCAGCAGCCAAGAACTATACGGGTGGGGTGGCTACACCTTC,CASSQELYGWGGYTF
TRBV4-1,NA,TRBJ2-6,NA,TGCGCCAGCAGCCAATTCACTGGGGCCAACGTCCTGACTTTC,CASSQFTGANVLTF
TRBV7-6,NA,TRBJ2-7,TRBD2,TGTGCCAGCAGCTCAAGATCCGGGACTAGCCACGAGCAGTACTTC,CASSSRSGTSHEQYF
TRBV7-9,NA,TRBJ2-2,TRBD2,TGTGCCAGCAGCTTAGCCGGACTAGCGGTTAACACCGGGGAGCTGTTTTTT,CASSLAGLAVNTGELFF
TRBV9,NA,TRBJ1-3,NA,TGTGCCAGCGGCGGGGGGGGATTGCCAAGGGACACCATATATTTT,CASGGGGLPRDTIYF
TRBV28,NA,TRBJ1-2,TRBD1,TGTGCCAGCAGGGGATATGGTAGGACAGGGCTTTGGGATGGCTACACCTTC,CASRGYGRTGLWDGYTF
TRBV5-8,NA,TRBJ1-1,TRBD1,TGTGCCAGCAGCTTGGATCAGGGGGAAAACACTGAAGCTTTCTTT,CASSLDQGENTEAFF
TRBV13,NA,TRBJ1-4,NA,TGTGCCAGCAGCTTGTCGGGGGGGAATGAAAAACTGTTTTTT,CASSLSGGNEKLFF
TRBV19,NA,TRBJ1-5,TRBD1,TGTGCCAGCCTCGGCCGGACAGGGGGTTTCGATCAGCCCCAGCATTTT,CASLGRTGGFDQPQHF
TRBV6-6,NA,TRBJ1-4,NA,TGTGCCAGCAGCGGGTCGACGGCAACTAATGAAAAACTGTTTTTT,CASSGSTATNEKLFF
TRBV19,NA,TRBJ2-7,NA,TGTGCCAGTAGTATAGATCCAGCCTACGAGCAGTACTTC,CASSIDPAYEQYF
TRBV4-3,NA,TRBJ1-6,TRBD1,TGCGCCAGCAGCCTGGGACAGCGCCTTAATTCACCCCTCCACTTT,CASSLGQRLNSPLHF
TRBV11-2,NA,TRBJ1-1,NA,TGTGCCAGCAGCTTATACCCCCCCGAGGGTATGAACACTGAAGCTTTCTTT,CASSLYPPEGMNTEAFF
TRBV28,few,TRBJ1-5,NA,TGTGCCAGCAGTTTTCCTCAGCCCCAGCATTTT,CASSFPQPQHF
TRBV27,NA,TRBJ2-6,NA,TGTGCCAGCAGTCCCTATTATAAAACCCGGGCCAACGTCCTGACTTTC,CASSPYYKTRANVLTF
TRBV5-6,once,TRBJ1-1,NA,TGTGCCAGCAGCTTGGGGTTCCGGGAGTGGGGCACTGAAGCTTTCTTT,CASSLGFREWGTEAFF
TRBV19,NA,TRBJ2-1,NA,TGTGCCAGTAGCGTGGGAGACGATGAGCAGTTCTTC,CASSVGDDEQFF
TRBV30,NA,TRBJ1-2,NA,TGTGCCTGGAGTGGGTATGAACAGAACCTAGCTAACTATGGCTACACCTTC,CAWSGYEQNLANYGYTF